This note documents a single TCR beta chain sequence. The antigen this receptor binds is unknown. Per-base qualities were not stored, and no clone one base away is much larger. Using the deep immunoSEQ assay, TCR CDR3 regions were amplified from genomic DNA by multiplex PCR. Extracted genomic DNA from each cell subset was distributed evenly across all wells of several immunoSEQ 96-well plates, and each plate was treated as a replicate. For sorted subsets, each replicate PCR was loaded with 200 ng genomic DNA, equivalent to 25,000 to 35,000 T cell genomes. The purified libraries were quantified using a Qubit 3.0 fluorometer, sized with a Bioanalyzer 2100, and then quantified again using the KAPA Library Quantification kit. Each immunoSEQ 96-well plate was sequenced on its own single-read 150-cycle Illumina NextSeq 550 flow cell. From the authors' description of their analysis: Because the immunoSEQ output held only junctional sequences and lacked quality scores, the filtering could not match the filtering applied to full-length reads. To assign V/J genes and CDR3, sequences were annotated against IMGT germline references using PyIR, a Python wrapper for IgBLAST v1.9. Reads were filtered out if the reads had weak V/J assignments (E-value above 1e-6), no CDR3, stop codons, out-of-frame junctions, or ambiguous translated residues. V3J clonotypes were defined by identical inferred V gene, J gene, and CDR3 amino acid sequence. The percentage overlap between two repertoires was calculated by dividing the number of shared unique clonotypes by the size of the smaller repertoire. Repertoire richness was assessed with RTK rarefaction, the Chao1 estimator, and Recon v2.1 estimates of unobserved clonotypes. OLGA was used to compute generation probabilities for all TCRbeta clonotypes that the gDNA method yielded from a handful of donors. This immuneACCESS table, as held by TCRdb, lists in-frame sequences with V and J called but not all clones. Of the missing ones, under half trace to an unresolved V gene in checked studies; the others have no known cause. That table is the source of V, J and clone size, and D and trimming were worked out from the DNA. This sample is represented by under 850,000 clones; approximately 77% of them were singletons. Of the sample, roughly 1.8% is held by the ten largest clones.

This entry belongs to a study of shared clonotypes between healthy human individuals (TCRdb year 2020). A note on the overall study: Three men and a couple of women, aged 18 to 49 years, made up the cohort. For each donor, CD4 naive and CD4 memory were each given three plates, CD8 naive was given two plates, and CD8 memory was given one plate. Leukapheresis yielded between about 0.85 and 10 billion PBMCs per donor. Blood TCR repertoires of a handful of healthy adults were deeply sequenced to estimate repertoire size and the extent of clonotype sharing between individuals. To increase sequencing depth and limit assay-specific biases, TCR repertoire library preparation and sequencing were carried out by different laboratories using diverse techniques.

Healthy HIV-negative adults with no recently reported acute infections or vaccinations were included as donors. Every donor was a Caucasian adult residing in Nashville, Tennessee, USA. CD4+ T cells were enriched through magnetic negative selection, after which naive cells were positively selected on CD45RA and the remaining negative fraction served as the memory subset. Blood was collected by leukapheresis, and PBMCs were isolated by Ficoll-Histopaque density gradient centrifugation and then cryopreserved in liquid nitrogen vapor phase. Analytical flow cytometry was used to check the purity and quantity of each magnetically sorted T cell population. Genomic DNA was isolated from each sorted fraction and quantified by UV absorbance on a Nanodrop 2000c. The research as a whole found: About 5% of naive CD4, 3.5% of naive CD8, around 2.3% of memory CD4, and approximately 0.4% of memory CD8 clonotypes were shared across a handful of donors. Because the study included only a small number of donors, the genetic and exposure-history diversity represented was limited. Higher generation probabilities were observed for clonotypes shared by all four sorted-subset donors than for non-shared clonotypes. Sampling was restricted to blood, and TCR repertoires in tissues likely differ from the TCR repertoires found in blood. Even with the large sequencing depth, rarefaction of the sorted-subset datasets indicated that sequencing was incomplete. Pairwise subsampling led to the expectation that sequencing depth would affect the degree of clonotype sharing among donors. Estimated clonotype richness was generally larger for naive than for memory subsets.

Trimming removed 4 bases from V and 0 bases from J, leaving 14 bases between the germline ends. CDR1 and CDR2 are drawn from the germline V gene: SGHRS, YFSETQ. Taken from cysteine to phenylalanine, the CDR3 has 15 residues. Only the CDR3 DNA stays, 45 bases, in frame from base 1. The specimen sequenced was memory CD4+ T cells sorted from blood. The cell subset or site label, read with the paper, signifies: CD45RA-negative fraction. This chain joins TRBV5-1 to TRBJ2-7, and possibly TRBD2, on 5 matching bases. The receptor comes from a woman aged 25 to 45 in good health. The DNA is TGCGCCAGCAGCACCCCGGGAACGAGCTCCTACGAGCAGTACTTC. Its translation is CASSTPGTSSYEQYF.